This T cell receptor beta chain derives from a study of T cell changes during pregnancy in multiple sclerosis. The repertoire was sequenced with immunoSEQ multiplex PCR; TCRdb's copy has only in-frame clones and lacks some. Found here are tens of thousands of clones, approximately 91% of them singletons; the top ten hold about 1.5%. This TCR came from a female donor with multiple sclerosis, enrolled in a pregnancy study. The sequenced sample consisted of PBMCs (not recorded whether the cells were cultured).

This chain's CDR3 is CSVVPTSGSTDTQYF. The CDR3 DNA reads as TGCAGCGTTGTCCCAACTAGCGGGAGCACAGATACGCAGTATTTT. The chain has TRBV29-1 and TRBJ2-3, with 9 bases aligning to TRBD2. The CDR3 spans 15 residues. Per germline, CDR1 SQVTM and CDR2 ANQGSEA. The V gene end was trimmed by 4 bases and the J gene end by 0 bases; junction bases not matched to a gene: 5.